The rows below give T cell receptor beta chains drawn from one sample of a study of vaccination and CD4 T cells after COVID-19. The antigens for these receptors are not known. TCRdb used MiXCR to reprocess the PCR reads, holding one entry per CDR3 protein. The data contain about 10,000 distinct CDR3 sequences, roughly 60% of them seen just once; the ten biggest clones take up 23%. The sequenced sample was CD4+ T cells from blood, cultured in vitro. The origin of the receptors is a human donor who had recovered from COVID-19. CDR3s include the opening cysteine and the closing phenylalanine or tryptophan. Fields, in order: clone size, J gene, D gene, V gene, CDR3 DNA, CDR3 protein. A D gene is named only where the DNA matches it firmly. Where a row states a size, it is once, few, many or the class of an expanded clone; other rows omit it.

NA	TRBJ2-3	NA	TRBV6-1	TGTGCCACCCTGGACTCGGGGCAAGATACGCAGTATTTT	CATLDSGQDTQYF
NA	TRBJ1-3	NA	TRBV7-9	TGTGCCAGCAGCTCGTCAGCCGGAAACACCATATATTTT	CASSSSAGNTIYF
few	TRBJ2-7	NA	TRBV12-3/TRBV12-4	TGTGCCAGCAGTTTGAGGGTTGCAGGCTACGAGCAGTACTTC	CASSLRVAGYEQYF
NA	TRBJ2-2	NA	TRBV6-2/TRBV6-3	TGTGCCAGCAGCCTCTATGGCACCGGGGAGCTGTTTTTT	CASSLYGTGELFF
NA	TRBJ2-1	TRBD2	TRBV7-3	TGTGCCAGCAGCTCTGTAACACTGGGAGGGGAGCAGTTCTTC	CASSSVTLGGEQFF
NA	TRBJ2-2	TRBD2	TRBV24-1	TGTGCCACCAGTGACCCCGGACTAGCGGGGACTAGCGCGAACACCGGGGAGCTGTTTTTT	CATSDPGLAGTSANTGELFF
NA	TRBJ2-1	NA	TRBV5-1	TGCGCCAGCAGCCGGGACCCGGACTCGCTGCGCAATGAGCAGTTCTTC	CASSRDPDSLRNEQFF
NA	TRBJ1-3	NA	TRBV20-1	TGCAGTGCCCTACCCGGGTTGGGTTTTCTAAGTGGAAACACCATATATTTT	CSALPGLGFLSGNTIYF
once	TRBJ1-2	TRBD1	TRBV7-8	TGTGCCAGCAGCTTAGTACCCCGGACAGGGGACTATGGCTACACCTTC	CASSLVPRTGDYGYTF
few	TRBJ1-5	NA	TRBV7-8	TGTGCCAGCAGCTTAGAAGCGGGCAGCAATCAGCCCCAGCATTTT	CASSLEAGSNQPQHF
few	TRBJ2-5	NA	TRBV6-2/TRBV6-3	TGTGCCAGCAGTGACCAGGGACGGGGAGGAAGAGAGACCCAGTACTTC	CASSDQGRGGRETQYF
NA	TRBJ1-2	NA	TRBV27	TGTGCCAGCAGTTATAATGGTGGCGAAGGCTACACCTTC	CASSYNGGEGYTF
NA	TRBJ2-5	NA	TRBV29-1	TGCAGCGTTGACAGGGGGGTGGCCCAAGAGACCCAGTACTTC	CSVDRGVAQETQYF
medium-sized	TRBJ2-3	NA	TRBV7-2	TGTGCCAGCAGCTCTCAGGGGAGCACAGATACGCAGTATTTT	CASSSQGSTDTQYF
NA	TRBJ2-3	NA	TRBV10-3	TGTGCCACCAGTCTGGAGAATCCTCCCACAGATACGCAGTATTTT	CATSLENPPTDTQYF
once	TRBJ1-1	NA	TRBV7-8	TGTGCCAGCAGCTTAGAAGGCAGACGGAGCACTGAAGCTTTCTTT	CASSLEGRRSTEAFF
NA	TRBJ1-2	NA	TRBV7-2	TGTGCCAGCAGCTTAGCCGCCACATCTCCCCAGGGCCACACCTTC	CASSLAATSPQGHTF
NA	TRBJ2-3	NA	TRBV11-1	TGTGCCAGCAGTATAGGCGGCACAGATACGCAGTATTTT	CASSIGGTDTQYF
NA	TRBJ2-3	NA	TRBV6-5	TGTGCCAGCAGTTACCGAGGACTAACTATGACGCAGTATTTT	CASSYRGLTMTQYF
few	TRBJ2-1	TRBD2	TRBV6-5	TGTGCCAGCAGTTATGGACTAGCGAAAAATGAGCAGTTCTTC	CASSYGLAKNEQFF
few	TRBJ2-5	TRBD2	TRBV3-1	TGTGCCAGCAGCCGCCTAGCGGGGGGGGGAGAGACCCAGTACTTC	CASSRLAGGGETQYF
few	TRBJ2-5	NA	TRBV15	TGTGCCACCAGCAGAGATATCGCAGGGGCCAAGACCCAGTACTTC	CATSRDIAGAKTQYF
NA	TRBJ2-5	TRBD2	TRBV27	TGTGCCAGCGGGGTAGCGGGAGAGGGTTGGGAGACCCAGTACTTC	CASGVAGEGWETQYF
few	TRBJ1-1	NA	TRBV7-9	TGTGCCAGCAGCTTAAAAGGGCCATATGAAGCTTTCTTT	CASSLKGPYEAFF
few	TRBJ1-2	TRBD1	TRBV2	TGTGCCAGCATCAGACAGGGGGCGAATGGCTACACCTTC	CASIRQGANGYTF
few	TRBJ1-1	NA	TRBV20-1	TGCAGTGCTAGAGATAGGCGGCCTGAAGCTTTCTTT	CSARDRRPEAFF
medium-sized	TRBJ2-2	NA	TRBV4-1	TGCGCCAGCAGCCAAGTTGTGGCTAGTCGACGGGAGCTGTTTTTT	CASSQVVASRRELFF
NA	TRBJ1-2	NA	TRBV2	TGTGCCAGCGGCACGCGCAGGGACCTTGGTAACTATGGCTACACCTTC	CASGTRRDLGNYGYTF
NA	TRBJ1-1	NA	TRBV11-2	TGTGCCAGCAGCTCACGGTTTCGGGCTAGGTCGAACACTGAAGCTTTCTTT	CASSSRFRARSNTEAFF
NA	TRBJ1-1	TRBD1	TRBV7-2	TGTGCCAGCAGCTTTGGGACAGGGATGAACACTGAAGCTTTCTTT	CASSFGTGMNTEAFF
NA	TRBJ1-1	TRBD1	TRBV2	TGTGCCAGCACAAGGGACAGGGGGCTGTCTGAAGCTTTCTTT	CASTRDRGLSEAFF
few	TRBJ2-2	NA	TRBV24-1	TGTGCCACCAGTGATCCGGTGGGTGCCGGGGAGCTGTTTTTT	CATSDPVGAGELFF
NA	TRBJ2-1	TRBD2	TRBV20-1	TGCAGTGCTGTGCCCACTAGCGGGAACTACAATGAGCAGTTCTTC	CSAVPTSGNYNEQFF
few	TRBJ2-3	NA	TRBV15	TGTGCCACCAGCAGAGAGCGGGGCACAGATACGCAGTATTTT	CATSRERGTDTQYF
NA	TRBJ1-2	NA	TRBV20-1	TGCAGTGCTAGATTAAGGGGGAACTATGGCTACACCTTC	CSARLRGNYGYTF
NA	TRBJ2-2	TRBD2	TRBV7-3	TGTGCCAGCAGCTTAACGGCTTTGACTAGCGGGTCCACCGGGGAGCTGTTTTTT	CASSLTALTSGSTGELFF
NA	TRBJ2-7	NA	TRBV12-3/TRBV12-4	TGTGCCAGCAGTTTAGTCCAGGGATCTTCCTACGAGCAGTACTTC	CASSLVQGSSYEQYF
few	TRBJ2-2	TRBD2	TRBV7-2	TGTGCCAGCAGCTTGTGGCGGGGGGACACCGGGGAGCTGTTTTTT	CASSLWRGDTGELFF
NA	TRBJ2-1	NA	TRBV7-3	TGTGCCAGCAGCCCCGCATCACAGGAACTCAATGAGCAGTTCTTC	CASSPASQELNEQFF
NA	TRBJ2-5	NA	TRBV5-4	TGTGCCAGCAGCTCACGACAGGTCTGGGAGACCCAGTACTTC	CASSSRQVWETQYF
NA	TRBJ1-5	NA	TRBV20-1	TGCAGTGCTAGAGACAGACTAGGCAATCAGCCCCAGCATTTT	CSARDRLGNQPQHF
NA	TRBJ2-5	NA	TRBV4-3	TGCGCCAGCAGCCAAGCCTTTGCCGGGGGCCAAGAGACCCAGTACTTC	CASSQAFAGGQETQYF
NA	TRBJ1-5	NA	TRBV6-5	TGTGCCAGCAGTTCCAGGGAGGGGCAGCCCCAGCATTTT	CASSSREGQPQHF
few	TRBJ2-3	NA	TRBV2	TGTGCCAGCAGTTATACAGGGTCAGGGGCAGATACGCAGTATTTT	CASSYTGSGADTQYF
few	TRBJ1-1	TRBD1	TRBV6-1	TGTGCCAGCAGTGTGGGACAGGGGACTGAAGCTTTCTTT	CASSVGQGTEAFF
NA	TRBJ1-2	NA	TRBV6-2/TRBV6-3	TGTGCCAGCAGTGACGGGAAGTCCGCTAACTATGGCTACACCTTC	CASSDGKSANYGYTF
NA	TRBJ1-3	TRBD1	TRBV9	TGTGCCAGCAGCGCTGGGACAGGGGGCTCCTGGTCTGGAAACACCATATATTTT	CASSAGTGGSWSGNTIYF
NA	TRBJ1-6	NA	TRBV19	TGTGCCAGTAGTATAATGGGATTTAATTCACCCCTCCACTTT	CASSIMGFNSPLHF
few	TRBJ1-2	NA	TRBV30	TGTGCCTGGAGTGGGGAGAGGGTCGCAAGCTATGGCTACACCTTC	CAWSGERVASYGYTF
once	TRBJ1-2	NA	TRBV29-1	TGCAGCGTTGAACGGGACCCCTACTATGGCTACGCCTTC	CSVERDPYYGYAF
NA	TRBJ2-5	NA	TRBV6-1	TGTGCCAGCAGGCAGAACCAAGAGACCCAGTACTTC	CASRQNQETQYF
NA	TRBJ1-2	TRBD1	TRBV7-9	TGTGCCAGCAGCCGGGAACAGGGGGCGCGGGACTATGGCTACACCTTC	CASSREQGARDYGYTF
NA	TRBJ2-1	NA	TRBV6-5	TGTGCCAGCAGTTGGGTGCTCGGCGGAGGGAATGAGCAGTTCTTC	CASSWVLGGGNEQFF
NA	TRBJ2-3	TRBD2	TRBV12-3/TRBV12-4	TGTGCCAGCAGTTTTAAGGCGGGAGGCCCTCCAGATACGCAGTATTTT	CASSFKAGGPPDTQYF
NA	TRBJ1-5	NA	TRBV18	TGTGCCAGCTCACCACGTGGCGGATATAGCAATCAGCCCCAGCATTTT	CASSPRGGYSNQPQHF